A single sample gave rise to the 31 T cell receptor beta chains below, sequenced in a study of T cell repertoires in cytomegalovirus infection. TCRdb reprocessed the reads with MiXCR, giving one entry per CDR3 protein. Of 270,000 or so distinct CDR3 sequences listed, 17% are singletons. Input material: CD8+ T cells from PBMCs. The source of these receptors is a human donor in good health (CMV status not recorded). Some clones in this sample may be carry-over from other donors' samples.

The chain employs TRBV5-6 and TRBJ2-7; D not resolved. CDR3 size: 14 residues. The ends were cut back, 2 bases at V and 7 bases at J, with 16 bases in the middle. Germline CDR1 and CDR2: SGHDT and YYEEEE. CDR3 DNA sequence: TGTGCCAGCAGCTTTGACTCGACCCCTGGAGAGCAGTACTTC. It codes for CASSFDSTPGEQYF.

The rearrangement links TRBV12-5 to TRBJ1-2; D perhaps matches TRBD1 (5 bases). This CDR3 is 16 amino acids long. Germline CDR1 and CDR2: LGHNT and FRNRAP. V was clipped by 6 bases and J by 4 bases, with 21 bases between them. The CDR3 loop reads CASGEYEGHSTYGYTF. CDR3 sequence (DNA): TGTGCTAGTGGCGAGTATGAGGGGCATTCGACCTATGGCTACACCTTC.

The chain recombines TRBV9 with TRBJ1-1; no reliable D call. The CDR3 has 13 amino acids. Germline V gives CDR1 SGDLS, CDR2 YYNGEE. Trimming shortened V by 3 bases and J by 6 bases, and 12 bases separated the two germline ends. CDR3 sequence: CASSALMTAEAFF. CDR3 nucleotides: TGTGCCAGCAGCGCACTCATGACCGCTGAAGCTTTCTTT.

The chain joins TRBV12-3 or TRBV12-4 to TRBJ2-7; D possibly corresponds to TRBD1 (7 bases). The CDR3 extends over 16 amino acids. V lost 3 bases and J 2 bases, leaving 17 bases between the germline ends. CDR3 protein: CASSFTPAGQTYEQYF. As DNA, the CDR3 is TGTGCCAGCAGTTTTACCCCCGCGGGACAGACCTACGAGCAGTACTTC.

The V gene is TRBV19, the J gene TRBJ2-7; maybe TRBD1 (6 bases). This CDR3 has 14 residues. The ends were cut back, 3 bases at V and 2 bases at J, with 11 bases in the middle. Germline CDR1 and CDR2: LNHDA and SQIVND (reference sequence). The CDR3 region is CASSIADSTYEQYF. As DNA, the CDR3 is TGTGCCAGTAGTATCGCGGACAGCACCTACGAGCAGTACTTC.

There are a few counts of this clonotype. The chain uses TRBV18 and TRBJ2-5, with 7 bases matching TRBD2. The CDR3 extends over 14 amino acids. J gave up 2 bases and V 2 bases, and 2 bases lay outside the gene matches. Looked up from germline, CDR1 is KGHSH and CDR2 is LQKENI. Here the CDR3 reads CASSPKAGQETQYF. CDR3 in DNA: TGTGCCAGCTCACCAAAAGCGGGGCAAGAGACCCAGTACTTC.

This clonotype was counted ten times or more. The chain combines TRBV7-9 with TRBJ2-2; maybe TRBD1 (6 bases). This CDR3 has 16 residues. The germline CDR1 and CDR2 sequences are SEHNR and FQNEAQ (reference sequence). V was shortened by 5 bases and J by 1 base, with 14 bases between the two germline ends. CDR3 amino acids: CASSLIGGLNTGELFF. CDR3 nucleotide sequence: TGTGCCAGCAGCCTTATTGGGGGCCTGAACACCGGGGAGCTGTTTTTT.

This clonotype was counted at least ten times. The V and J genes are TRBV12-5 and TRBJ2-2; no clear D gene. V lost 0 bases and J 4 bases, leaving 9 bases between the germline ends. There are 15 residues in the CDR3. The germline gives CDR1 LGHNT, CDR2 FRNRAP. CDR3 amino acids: CASGLVQVSTGELFF. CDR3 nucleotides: TGTGCTAGTGGTTTGGTGCAAGTTTCCACCGGGGAGCTGTTTTTT.

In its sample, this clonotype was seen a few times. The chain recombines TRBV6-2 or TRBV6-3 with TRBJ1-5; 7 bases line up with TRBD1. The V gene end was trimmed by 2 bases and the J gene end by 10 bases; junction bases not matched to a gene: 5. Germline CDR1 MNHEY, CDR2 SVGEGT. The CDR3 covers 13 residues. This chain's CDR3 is CASSYRGPGPQHF. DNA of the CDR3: TGTGCCAGCAGTTACAGGGGGCCGGGCCCCCAGCATTTT.

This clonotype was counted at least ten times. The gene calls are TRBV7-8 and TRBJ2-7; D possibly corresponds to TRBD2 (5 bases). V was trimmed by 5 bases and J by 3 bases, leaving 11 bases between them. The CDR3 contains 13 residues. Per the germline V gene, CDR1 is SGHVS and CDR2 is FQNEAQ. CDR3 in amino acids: CASSSGRYYEQYF. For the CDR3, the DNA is TGTGCCAGCAGCAGCGGACGCTACTACGAGCAGTACTTC. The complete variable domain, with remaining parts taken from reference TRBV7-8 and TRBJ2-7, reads GAGVSQSPRYKVAKRGQDVALRCDPISGHVSLFWYQQALGQGPEFLTYFQNEAQLDKSGLPSDRFFAERPEGSVSTLKIQRTQQEDSAVYLCASSSGRYYEQYFGPGTRLTVT.

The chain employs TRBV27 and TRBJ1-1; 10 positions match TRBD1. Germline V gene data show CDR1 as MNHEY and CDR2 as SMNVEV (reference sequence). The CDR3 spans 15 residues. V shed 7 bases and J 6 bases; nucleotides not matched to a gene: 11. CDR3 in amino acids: CASILLWTGGAEAFF. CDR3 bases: TGTGCCAGCATTCTTCTCTGGACAGGGGGAGCTGAAGCTTTCTTT.

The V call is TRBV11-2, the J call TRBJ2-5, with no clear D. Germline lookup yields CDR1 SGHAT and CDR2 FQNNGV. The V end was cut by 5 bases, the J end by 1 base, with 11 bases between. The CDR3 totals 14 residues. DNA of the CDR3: TGTGCCAGCAGCCCCCGGGTCAGCCAAGAGACCCAGTACTTC. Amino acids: CASSPRVSQETQYF.

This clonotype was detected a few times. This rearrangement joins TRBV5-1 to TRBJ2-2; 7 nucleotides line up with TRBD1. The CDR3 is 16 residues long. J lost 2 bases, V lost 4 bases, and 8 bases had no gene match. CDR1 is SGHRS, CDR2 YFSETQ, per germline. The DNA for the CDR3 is TGCGCCAGCAGCCCGTGGGGGACAGACAACACCGGGGAGCTGTTTTTT. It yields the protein CASSPWGTDNTGELFF.

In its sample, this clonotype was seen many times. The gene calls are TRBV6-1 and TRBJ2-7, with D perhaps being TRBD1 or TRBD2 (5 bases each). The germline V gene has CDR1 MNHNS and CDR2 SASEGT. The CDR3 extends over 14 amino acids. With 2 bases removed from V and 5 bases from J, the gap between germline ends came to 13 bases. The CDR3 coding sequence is TGTGCCAGCAGTGAATGGCAGGGAGTAGACGAGCAGTACTTC. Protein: CASSEWQGVDEQYF.

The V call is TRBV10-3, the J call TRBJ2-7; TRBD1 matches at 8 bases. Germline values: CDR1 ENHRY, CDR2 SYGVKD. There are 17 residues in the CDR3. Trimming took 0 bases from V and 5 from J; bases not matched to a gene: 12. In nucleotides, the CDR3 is TGTGCCATCAGTGAGTCGAGAAGTGGGCAGGGGGCGCACGAGCAGTACTTC. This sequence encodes CAISESRSGQGAHEQYF.

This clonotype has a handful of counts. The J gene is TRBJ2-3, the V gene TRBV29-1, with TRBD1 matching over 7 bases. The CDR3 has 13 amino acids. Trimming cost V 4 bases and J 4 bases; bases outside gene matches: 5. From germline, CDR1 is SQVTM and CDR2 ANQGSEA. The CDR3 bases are TGCAGCGTTGCCCACGGGACAGCAGATACGCAGTATTTT. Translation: CSVAHGTADTQYF.

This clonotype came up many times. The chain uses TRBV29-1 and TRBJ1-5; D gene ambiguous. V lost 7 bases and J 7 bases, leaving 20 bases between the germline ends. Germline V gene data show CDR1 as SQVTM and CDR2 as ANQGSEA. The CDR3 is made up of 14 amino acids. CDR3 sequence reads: CSALQAGPGQPQHF. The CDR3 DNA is TGCAGCGCTCTCCAGGCCGGACCCGGCCAGCCCCAGCATTTT.

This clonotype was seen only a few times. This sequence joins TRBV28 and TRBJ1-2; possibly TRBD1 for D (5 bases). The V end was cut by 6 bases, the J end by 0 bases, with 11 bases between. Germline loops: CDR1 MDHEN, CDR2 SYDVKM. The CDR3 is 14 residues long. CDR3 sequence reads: CASSPPGPNYGYTF. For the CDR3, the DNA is TGTGCCAGCAGCCCCCCGGGGCCTAACTATGGCTACACCTTC.

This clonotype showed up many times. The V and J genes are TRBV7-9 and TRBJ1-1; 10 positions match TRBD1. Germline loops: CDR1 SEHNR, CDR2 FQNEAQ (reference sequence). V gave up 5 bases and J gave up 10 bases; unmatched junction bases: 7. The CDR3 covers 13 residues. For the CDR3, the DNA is TGTGCCAGCAGCCCGGGACAGGGGATTGTAGCTTTCTTT. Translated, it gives CASSPGQGIVAFF.

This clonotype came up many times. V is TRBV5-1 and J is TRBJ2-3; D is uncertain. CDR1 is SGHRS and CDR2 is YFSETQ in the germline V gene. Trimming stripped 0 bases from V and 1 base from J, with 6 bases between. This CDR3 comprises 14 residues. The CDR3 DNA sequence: TGCGCCAGCAGCTTGGAAGGCGGCACAGATACGCAGTATTTT. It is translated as CASSLEGGTDTQYF. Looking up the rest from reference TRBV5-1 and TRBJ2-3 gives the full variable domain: KAGVTQTPRYLIKTRGQQVTLSCSPISGHRSVSWYQQTPGQGLQFLFEYFSETQRNKGNFPGRFSGRQFSNSRSEMNVSTLELGDSALYLCASSLEGGTDTQYFGPGTRLTVL.

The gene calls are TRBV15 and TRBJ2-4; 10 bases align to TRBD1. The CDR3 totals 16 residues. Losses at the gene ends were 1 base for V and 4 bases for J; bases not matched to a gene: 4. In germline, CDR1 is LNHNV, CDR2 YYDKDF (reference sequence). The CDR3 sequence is CATSRGQGALKNIQYF. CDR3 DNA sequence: TGTGCCACCAGCAGAGGACAGGGGGCCTTGAAAAACATTCAGTACTTC. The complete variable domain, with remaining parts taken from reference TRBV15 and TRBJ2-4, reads DAMVIQNPRYQVTQFGKPVTLSCSQTLNHNVMYWYQQKSSQAPKLLFHYYDKDFNNEADTPDNFQSRRPNTSFCFLDIRSPGLGDTAMYLCATSRGQGALKNIQYFGAGTRLSVL.

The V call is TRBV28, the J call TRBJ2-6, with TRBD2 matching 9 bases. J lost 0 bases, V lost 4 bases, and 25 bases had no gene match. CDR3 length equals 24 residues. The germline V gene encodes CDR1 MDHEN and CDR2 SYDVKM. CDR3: CASSSRLRRGGLLRPGSGANVLTF. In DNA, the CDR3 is TGTGCCAGCAGTTCCCGGCTACGGCGGGGGGGCCTGTTGAGGCCCGGCTCTGGGGCCAACGTCCTGACTTTC.

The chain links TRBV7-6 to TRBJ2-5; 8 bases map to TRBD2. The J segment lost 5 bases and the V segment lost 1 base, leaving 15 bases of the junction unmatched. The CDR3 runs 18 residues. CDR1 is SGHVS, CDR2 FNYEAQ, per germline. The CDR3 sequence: CASSLGPGERGGYETQYF. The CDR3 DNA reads TGTGCCAGCAGCTTAGGCCCGGGAGAACGGGGGGGCTACGAGACCCAGTACTTC.

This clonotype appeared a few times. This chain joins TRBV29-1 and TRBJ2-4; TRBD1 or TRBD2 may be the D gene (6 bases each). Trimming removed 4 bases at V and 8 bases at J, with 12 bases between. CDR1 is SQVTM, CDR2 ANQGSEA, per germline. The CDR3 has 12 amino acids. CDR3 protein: CSVGRGQDIQYF. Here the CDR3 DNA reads TGCAGCGTTGGTCGGGGGCAGGACATTCAGTACTTC.

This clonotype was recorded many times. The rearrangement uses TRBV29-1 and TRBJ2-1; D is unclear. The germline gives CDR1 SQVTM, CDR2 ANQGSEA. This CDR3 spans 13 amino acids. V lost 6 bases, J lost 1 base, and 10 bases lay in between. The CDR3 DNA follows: TGCAGCGTACCCACTGAATCCTACAATGAGCAGTTCTTC. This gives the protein CSVPTESYNEQFF.

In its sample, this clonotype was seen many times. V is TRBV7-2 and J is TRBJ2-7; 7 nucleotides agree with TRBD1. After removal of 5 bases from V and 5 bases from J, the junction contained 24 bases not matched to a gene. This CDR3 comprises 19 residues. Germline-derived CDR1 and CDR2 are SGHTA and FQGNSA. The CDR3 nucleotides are TGTGCCAGCAGCCCCATCGGCAAGGGGGCCCTTTTTTTTTTCGACGAGCAGTACTTC. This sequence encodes CASSPIGKGALFFFDEQYF.

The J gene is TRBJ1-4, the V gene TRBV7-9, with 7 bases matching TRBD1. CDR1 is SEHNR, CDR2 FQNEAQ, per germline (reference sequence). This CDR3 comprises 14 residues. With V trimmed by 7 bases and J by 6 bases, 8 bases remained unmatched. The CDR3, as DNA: TGTGCCAGCACGTTTGACAGGGCTGATGAAAAACTGTTTTTT. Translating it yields CASTFDRADEKLFF. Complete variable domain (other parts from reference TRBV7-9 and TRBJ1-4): DTGVSQNPRHKITKRGQNVTFRCDPISEHNRLYWYRQTLGQGPEFLTYFQNEAQLEKSRLLSDRFSAERPKGSFSTLEIQRTEQGDSAMYLCASTFDRADEKLFFGSGTQLSVL.

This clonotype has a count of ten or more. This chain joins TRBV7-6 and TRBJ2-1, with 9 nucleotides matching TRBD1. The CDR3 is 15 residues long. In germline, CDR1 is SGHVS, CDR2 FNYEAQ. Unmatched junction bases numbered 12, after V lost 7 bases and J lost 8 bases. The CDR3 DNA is TGTGCCAGCATGGAGGGGTTACAGGGGGCCGATGAGCAGTTCTTC. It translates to CASMEGLQGADEQFF.

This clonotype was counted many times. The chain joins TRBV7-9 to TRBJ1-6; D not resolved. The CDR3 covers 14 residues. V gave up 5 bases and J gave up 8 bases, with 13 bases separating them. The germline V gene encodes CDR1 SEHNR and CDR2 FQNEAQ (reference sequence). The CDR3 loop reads CASSPGSADSPLHF. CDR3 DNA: TGTGCCAGCAGCCCCGGGTCGGCGGATTCACCCCTCCACTTT.

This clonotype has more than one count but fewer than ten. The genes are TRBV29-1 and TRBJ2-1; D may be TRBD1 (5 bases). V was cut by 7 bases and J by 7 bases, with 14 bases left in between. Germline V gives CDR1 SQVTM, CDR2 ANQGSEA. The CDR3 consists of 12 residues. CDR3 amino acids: CSAEPGNNEQFF. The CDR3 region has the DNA TGCAGCGCCGAACCAGGGAATAATGAGCAGTTCTTC.

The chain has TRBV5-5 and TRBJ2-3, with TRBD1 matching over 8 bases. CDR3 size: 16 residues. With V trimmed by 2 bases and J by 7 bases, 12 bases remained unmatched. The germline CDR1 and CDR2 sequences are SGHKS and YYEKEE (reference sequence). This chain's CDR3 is CASSFLGQGPENTQYF. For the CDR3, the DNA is TGTGCCAGCAGCTTTCTCGGACAGGGACCGGAAAATACGCAGTATTTT. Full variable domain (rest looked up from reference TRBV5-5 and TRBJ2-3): DAGVTQSPTHLIKTRGQQVTLRCSPISGHKSVSWYQQVLGQGPQFIFQYYEKEERGRGNFPDRFSARQFPNYSSELNVNALLLGDSALYLCASSFLGQGPENTQYFGPGTRLTVL.